Below are 19 T cell receptor beta chains sequenced from a single sample in a study of shared clonotypes between healthy human individuals. Sequenced by immunoSEQ multiplex PCR; TCRdb stores in-frame clones only, minus some. Of about a million clones listed, around 77% are singletons. Sequenced input: memory CD4+ T cells from PBMCs. The subset here: CD45RA-negative fraction. These receptors originate from a man between 18 and 29 years old in good health. Some clones in this sample may be carry-over from other donors' samples.

The chain is built from TRBV4-3 and TRBJ1-2; D may be TRBD1 (5 bases). V lost 0 bases and J lost 0, with 14 bases in between. Germline V gives CDR1 LGHNA, CDR2 YSLEER. The CDR3 has 17 amino acids. The CDR3 region has the DNA TGCGCCAGCAGCCAAGATCACAGGCGGCCACCTAACTATGGCTACACCTTC. It encodes CASSQDHRRPPNYGYTF.

The chain links TRBV4-2 to TRBJ2-1; the match to TRBD2 covers 9 bases. The CDR3 is made up of 15 amino acids. With V trimmed by 1 base and J by 8 bases, 6 bases remained unmatched. Germline V gene data show CDR1 as LGHNA and CDR2 as YNFKEQ. The CDR3 here is CASSQAGGRGDEQFF. CDR3 DNA sequence: TGTGCCAGCAGCCAAGCGGGCGGGAGGGGAGATGAGCAGTTCTTC.

The chain has TRBV5-4 and TRBJ1-1, with no clear D. Germline-derived CDR1 and CDR2 are SGHNT and YYREEE (reference sequence). V was cut by 1 base and J by 1 base, with 8 bases left in between. The CDR3 sequence is 14 residues long. CDR3 sequence (DNA): TGTGCCAGCAGCTTGAGACTCCCGAACACTGAAGCTTTCTTT. Translating it yields CASSLRLPNTEAFF.

The rearrangement joins TRBV28 to TRBJ1-1; possibly TRBD1 for D (5 bases). V was shortened by 3 bases and J by 4 bases, with 15 bases between the two germline ends. The germline gives CDR1 MDHEN, CDR2 SYDVKM. This CDR3 spans 15 amino acids. The CDR3 sequence is CASSFVGGAPTEAFF. DNA for the CDR3: TGTGCCAGCAGTTTCGTTGGTGGGGCCCCCACTGAAGCTTTCTTT.

V and J are TRBV7-2 and TRBJ2-2, with TRBD1 as a possible D gene (5 bases). V dropped 3 bases and J dropped 4 bases, with 9 bases sitting between them. Germline V gene data show CDR1 as SGHTA and CDR2 as FQGNSA. The CDR3 loop spans 14 amino acids. CDR3 bases: TGTGCCAGCAGCTTTCCCAGGGCCACCGGGGAGCTGTTTTTT. It translates to CASSFPRATGELFF. Using reference TRBV7-2 and TRBJ2-2 for the parts outside the CDR3, the full variable domain is GAGVSQSPSNKVTEKGKDVELRCDPISGHTALYWYRQSLGQGLEFLIYFQGNSAPDKSGLPSDRFSAERTGGSVSTLTIQRTQQEDSAVYLCASSFPRATGELFFGEGSRLTVL.

This clone was seen repeatedly, ten times or more. The chain carries TRBV10-3 and TRBJ1-3, with TRBD1 matching 7 bases. Germline trimming cut 6 bases from V and 4 bases from J; bases unmatched to any gene: 9. CDR3 length: 15 amino acids. Germline loops: CDR1 ENHRY, CDR2 SYGVKD. The CDR3 DNA follows: TGTGCCATCAGAGACGACAGGGTTTACGGAAACACCATATATTTT. It codes for CAIRDDRVYGNTIYF.

J is TRBJ1-6 and V is TRBV7-8; D perhaps matches TRBD1 (5 bases). CDR1 and CDR2 (germline): SGHVS, FQNEAQ. Trimming left V 4 bases short and J 10 bases short, with 20 bases between. This CDR3 is 16 amino acids long. Written as DNA, the CDR3 is TGTGCCAGCAGCTCATCCAGACAGTTCTGGAAATCACCCCTCCACTTT. Amino acids: CASSSSRQFWKSPLHF.

This clone was seen only once. This chain connects TRBV9 to TRBJ2-5; D is perhaps TRBD1 or TRBD2 (5 bases each). There are 14 residues in the CDR3. Trimming stripped 0 bases from V and 3 bases from J, with 9 bases between. Germline V lookup: CDR1 SGDLS, CDR2 YYNGEE. The CDR3 DNA follows: TGTGCCAGCAGCGTAGGAGGGGCGAAAGAGACCCAGTACTTC. Translated: CASSVGGAKETQYF. The whole variable domain, filled in from reference TRBV9 and TRBJ2-5, reads DSGVTQTPKHLITATGQRVTLRCSPRSGDLSVYWYQQSLDQGLQFLIQYYNGEERAKGNILERFSAQQFPDLHSELNLSSLELGDSALYFCASSVGGAKETQYFGPGTRLLVL.

This clone showed up just a few times. The chain combines TRBV7-9 with TRBJ1-4; D call uncertain. V was cut by 1 base and J by 1 base, with 4 bases left in between. Germline loops: CDR1 SEHNR, CDR2 FQNEAQ (reference sequence). The CDR3 loop spans 14 amino acids. The CDR3 coding sequence is TGTGCCAGCAGCTTAGGGGGAACTAATGAAAAACTGTTTTTT. This gives the protein CASSLGGTNEKLFF. The variable domain in full, completed from reference TRBV7-9 and TRBJ1-4, reads DTGVSQNPRHKITKRGQNVTFRCDPISEHNRLYWYRQTLGQGPEFLTYFQNEAQLEKSRLLSDRFSAERPKGSFSTLEIQRTEQGDSAMYLCASSLGGTNEKLFFGSGTQLSVL.

This rearrangement joins TRBV12-2 to TRBJ1-3. TRBV12-2 is annotated as a pseudogene. The length of the CDR3 is 18 residues. CDR3 sequence (DNA): TGTGCAAGTCGCCCGCTGGGTGGGGGGGGCGCCCCTGGAAACACCATATATTTT. Its protein product is CASRPLGGGGAPGNTIYF.

On this clone: This same CDR3 is encoded by further DNA sequences in the sample. The V and J genes are TRBV5-1 and TRBJ2-6; D is unclear. Germline CDR1 reads SGHRS; CDR2 reads YFSETQ. This CDR3 region has 15 residues. The ends were cut back, 1 base at V and 0 bases at J, with 5 bases in the middle. The DNA for the CDR3 is TGCGCCAGCAGCTTGATAGGCTCTGGGGCCAACGTCCTGACTTTC. This gives the protein CASSLIGSGANVLTF.

The V and J genes are TRBV11-2 and TRBJ2-7; D perhaps matches TRBD2 (6 bases). The V and J ends lost 3 bases and 2 bases respectively, with 14 bases between them. Germline assignment: CDR1 SGHAT and CDR2 FQNNGV. This CDR3 is 15 amino acids long. In DNA form, the CDR3 reads TGTGCCAGCAGCTTCAGCCGGGACTCCGCCTACGAGCAGTACTTC. Translating gives CASSFSRDSAYEQYF.

This clone was counted between two and nine times. The V call is TRBV7-2, the J call TRBJ2-7; D may be TRBD2 (7 bases). The CDR3 extends over 14 amino acids. Trimming removed 5 bases from V and 3 bases from J, with 14 bases in between. The germline gives CDR1 SGHTA, CDR2 FQGNSA. The CDR3 loop is CASSPLGGVYEQYF. CDR3 DNA: TGTGCCAGCAGCCCACTAGGGGGGGTCTACGAGCAGTACTTC.

The chain carries TRBV5-1 and TRBJ2-3; D is ambiguous. The CDR3 sequence is 16 residues long. V was clipped by 0 bases and J by 2 bases, with 13 bases between them. Germline V gene data show CDR1 as SGHRS and CDR2 as YFSETQ. The CDR3 DNA follows: TGCGCCAGCAGCTTGGATCCCAACACCCCCACAGATACGCAGTATTTT. It encodes CASSLDPNTPTDTQYF.

The chain joins TRBV27 to TRBJ1-4; a weak D match, TRBD1 (6 bases). The V end was cut by 5 bases, the J end by 0 bases, with 16 bases between. The CDR3 totals 17 residues. Germline CDR1 reads MNHEY; CDR2 reads SMNVEV (reference sequence). The CDR3 spells CASSGALGGATNEKLFF. CDR3 bases: TGTGCCAGCAGTGGGGCGTTGGGGGGCGCAACTAATGAAAAACTGTTTTTT.

This clone has just a few counts. The rearrangement joins TRBV25-1 to TRBJ1-1; TRBD1 matches at 7 bases. Germline V CDR1 and CDR2: MGHDK, SYGVNS. The CDR3 runs 17 residues. The trim removed 3 bases at V and 1 base at J, leaving 11 bases unmatched. The CDR3 here is CASSDSSAGGRNTEAFF. The CDR3 DNA reads as TGTGCCAGCAGTGATTCAAGCGCAGGGGGGAGGAACACTGAAGCTTTCTTT. The whole variable domain, filled in from reference TRBV25-1 and TRBJ1-1, reads EADIYQTPRYLVIGTGKKITLECSQTMGHDKMYWYQQDPGMELHLIHYSYGVNSTEKGDLSSESTVSRIRTEHFPLTLESARPSHTSQYLCASSDSSAGGRNTEAFFGQGTRLTVV.

V and J are TRBV4-1 and TRBJ1-3; no clear D gene. V was shortened by 4 bases and J by 2 bases, with 21 bases between the two germline ends. Germline assignment: CDR1 MGHRA and CDR2 YSYEKL. The CDR3 is 18 residues long. The CDR3 DNA reads TGCGCCAGCAGCCTCGACGCCCGGGCCGCCGCCGCTGGAAACACCATATATTTT. It is translated as CASSLDARAAAAGNTIYF.

CDR3 DNA: TGTGCCAGCAGGATGACTAGCGGTAACACCGGGGAGCTGTTTTTT. This encodes CASRMTSGNTGELFF. This sequence joins TRBV2 and TRBJ2-2; 9 bases fit TRBD2. Germline-derived CDR1 and CDR2 are SNHLY and FYNNEI. V shed 6 bases, J shed 2 bases, and the junction held 4 bases outside the gene matches. This CDR3 is built from 15 residues. The full variable domain, with the rest looked up from reference TRBV2 and TRBJ2-2, is EPEVTQTPSHQVTQMGQEVILRCVPISNHLYFYWYRQILGQKVEFLVSFYNNEISEKSEIFDDQFSVERPDGSNFTLKIRSTKLEDSAMYFCASRMTSGNTGELFFGEGSRLTVL.

V and J are TRBV28 and TRBJ2-7; 10 bases align to TRBD1. J gave up 4 bases and V 5 bases, and 5 bases lay outside the gene matches. The CDR3 runs 14 residues. Germline V lookup: CDR1 MDHEN, CDR2 SYDVKM. The CDR3, as DNA: TGTGCCAGCAGTCGAAGGGGACAGGGGTACGAGCAGTACTTC. It yields the protein CASSRRGQGYEQYF.